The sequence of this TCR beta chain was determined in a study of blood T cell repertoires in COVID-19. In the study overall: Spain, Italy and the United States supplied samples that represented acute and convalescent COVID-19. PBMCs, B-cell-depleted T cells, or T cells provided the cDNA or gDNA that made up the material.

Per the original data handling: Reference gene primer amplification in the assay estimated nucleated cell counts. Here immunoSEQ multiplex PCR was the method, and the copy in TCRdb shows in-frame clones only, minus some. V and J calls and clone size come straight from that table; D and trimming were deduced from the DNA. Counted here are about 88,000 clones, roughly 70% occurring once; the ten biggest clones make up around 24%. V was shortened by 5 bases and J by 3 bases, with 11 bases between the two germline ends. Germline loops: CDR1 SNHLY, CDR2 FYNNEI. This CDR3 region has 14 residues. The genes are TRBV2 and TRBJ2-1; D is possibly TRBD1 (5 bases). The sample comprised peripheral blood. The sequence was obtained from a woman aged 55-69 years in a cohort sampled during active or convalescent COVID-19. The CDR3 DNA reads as TGTGCCAGCAGTTTCGACAGCCACTACAATGAGCAGTTCTTC. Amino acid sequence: CASSFDSHYNEQFF.